This T cell receptor (beta chain) was sequenced during a study of OX40 agonist ivuxolimab in advanced cancers. For the study at large: The patients' treatment was ivuxolimab, an agonistic anti-OX40 (CD134) antibody. Study observations and caveats: In CD8+ T cells, expanded clones were on average more numerous than in CD4+. Circulating CD4+ and CD8+ T cells showed clonal expansion by week 6 at 0.1 to 3.0 mg/kg.

In the case of this clone: The antigen is not known.

The germline gives CDR1 MNHEY, CDR2 SMNVEV (reference sequence). The ends were cut back, 2 bases at V and 1 base at J, with 9 bases in the middle. The CDR3 consists of 14 residues. The protocol was immunoSEQ multiplex PCR, while the TCRdb copy is restricted to in-frame clones and leaves out a portion. Of tens of thousands of clones listed, roughly three quarters are singletons. The chain couples TRBV27 to TRBJ2-7; possibly TRBD2 for D (6 bases). The input for sequencing was CD4+ or CD8+ T cells sorted from blood, taken in a trial of the OX40 agonist ivuxolimab. This TCR came from an adult with an advanced solid tumor such as melanoma, head and neck, liver or kidney cancer. The CDR3 DNA follows: TGTGCCAGCAGTTTAACCGGGACTTCCTACGAGCAGTACTTC. Its protein product is CASSLTGTSYEQYF.